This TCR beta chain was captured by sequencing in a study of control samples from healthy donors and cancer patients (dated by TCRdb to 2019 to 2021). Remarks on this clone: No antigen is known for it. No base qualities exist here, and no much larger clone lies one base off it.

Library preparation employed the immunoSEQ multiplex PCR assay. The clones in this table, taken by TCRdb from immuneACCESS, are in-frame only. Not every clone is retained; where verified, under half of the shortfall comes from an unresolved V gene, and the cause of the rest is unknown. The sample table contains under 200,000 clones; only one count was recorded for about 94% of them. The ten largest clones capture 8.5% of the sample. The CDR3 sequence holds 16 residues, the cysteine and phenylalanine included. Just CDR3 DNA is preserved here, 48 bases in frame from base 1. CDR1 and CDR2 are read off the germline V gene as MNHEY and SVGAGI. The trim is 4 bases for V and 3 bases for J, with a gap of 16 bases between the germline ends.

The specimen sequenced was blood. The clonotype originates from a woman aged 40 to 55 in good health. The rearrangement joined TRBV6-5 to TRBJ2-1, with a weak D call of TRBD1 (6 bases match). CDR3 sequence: CASSFTGKGGYNEQFF. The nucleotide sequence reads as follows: TGTGCCAGCAGTTTCACAGGGAAAGGGGGCTACAATGAGCAGTTCTTC.